Below, 12 T cell receptor beta chains from the same sample are listed, as sequenced in a study of vaccination effects on CD4 cells after COVID-19. These receptors' antigens are unknown. Method: immunoSEQ multiplex PCR; TCRdb's copy keeps in-frame clones and lacks some. Among fewer than 35,000 clones, about 62% were seen once, and the ten largest hold roughly 9.2%. CD4+ T cell isolation took place after about 11 days of culture. Sequencing was performed on CD4+ T cells from PBMCs cultured without peptide, taken before COVID-19 vaccination. The receptors were sampled from a human donor who received a COVID-19 vaccine.

The CDR3 DNA reads TGTGCCACCAGTGAGTTCGGAAATCTGCAAGAGACCCAGTACTTC. Its protein product is CATSEFGNLQETQYF. This chain connects TRBV24-1 to TRBJ2-5; D remains unclear. This CDR3 has 15 amino acids. CDR1 and CDR2 from the germline V gene are KGHDR and SFDVKD. V dropped 4 bases and J dropped 2 bases, with 13 bases sitting between them.

The chain employs TRBV3-1 (or the pseudogene TRBV3-2) and TRBJ1-6; D is perhaps TRBD1 (5 bases). The CDR3 length is 15 residues. The V end was cut by 4 bases, the J end by 10 bases, with 17 bases between. CDR1 LGHDT and CDR2 YNNKEL come from the germline V gene (reference sequence). The CDR3 DNA follows: TGTGCCAGCAGCCTGAGGGGATCTTCCCAATCACCCCTCCACTTT. Protein sequence: CASSLRGSSQSPLHF.

The chain uses TRBV5-1 and TRBJ1-2; D is possibly TRBD1 (5 bases). Germline-derived CDR1 and CDR2 are SGHRS and YFSETQ. The CDR3 contains 14 residues. The V end was cut by 3 bases, the J end by 0 bases, with 9 bases between. The CDR3 DNA reads TGCGCCAGCAGCTCCCAGGGTCCTAACTATGGCTACACCTTC. As protein: CASSSQGPNYGYTF. Supplemented by reference TRBV5-1 and TRBJ1-2, the full variable domain reads KAGVTQTPRYLIKTRGQQVTLSCSPISGHRSVSWYQQTPGQGLQFLFEYFSETQRNKGNFPGRFSGRQFSNSRSEMNVSTLELGDSALYLCASSSQGPNYGYTFGSGTRLTVV.

The chain is built from TRBV3-1 (or the pseudogene TRBV3-2) and TRBJ2-1; D tentatively reads TRBD1 or TRBD2 (5 bases each). V shed 2 bases and J shed 4 bases, with 9 bases lying between them. This CDR3 spans 14 amino acids. Germline CDR1 is LGHDT and CDR2 is YNNKEL (reference sequence). The CDR3: CASSQRGGYNEQFF. CDR3 DNA: TGTGCCAGCAGCCAACGTGGGGGTTACAATGAGCAGTTCTTC.

V usage is TRBV5-5 and J usage is TRBJ2-1, with TRBD1 as a possible D gene (5 bases). The CDR3 consists of 14 residues. Germline CDR1 and CDR2: SGHKS and YYEKEE (reference sequence). The ends were cut back, 0 bases at V and 9 bases at J, with 13 bases in the middle. The chain's CDR3 is CASSLGGPPGEQFF. The CDR3 DNA sequence: TGTGCCAGCAGCTTGGGGGGCCCTCCAGGTGAGCAGTTCTTC.

V gene TRBV6-6 combines with J gene TRBJ2-1; D is uncertain. CDR1 and CDR2 (germline): MNHNY, SVGAGI (reference sequence). V lost 3 bases to trimming and J lost 11 bases, with 11 bases between them. This CDR3 is 12 amino acids long. CDR3 protein: CASSYELRKQFF. For the CDR3, the DNA is TGTGCCAGCAGTTATGAGCTCAGGAAGCAGTTCTTC.

The J gene is TRBJ1-6, the V gene TRBV18; maybe TRBD1 (5 bases). The germline V and J ends were trimmed by 3 bases and 16 bases, with 22 bases remaining between them. The CDR3 has 15 residues. The germline CDR1 and CDR2 sequences are KGHSH and LQKENI. The CDR3 region is CASSPQTGKSTELHF. Here the CDR3 DNA reads TGTGCCAGCTCACCCCAAACAGGAAAAAGTACAGAGCTCCACTTT.

CDR3 in DNA: TGCGCCAGCAGCTTGGAACCAGCAATGGAGACCCAGTACTTC. Translation gives CASSLEPAMETQYF. The chain combines TRBV5-1 with TRBJ2-5; D is unresolved. V lost 0 bases and J 5 bases, leaving 11 bases between the germline ends. The CDR3 runs 14 residues. The germline CDR1 and CDR2 sequences are SGHRS and YFSETQ.

This clone was recorded a few times. This rearrangement joins TRBV6-4 to TRBJ1-2; a possible D gene is TRBD1 (6 bases). The germline V gene has CDR1 MRHNA and CDR2 SNTAGT. Trimming stripped 4 bases from V and 5 bases from J, with 14 bases between. The CDR3 has 14 amino acids. This chain's CDR3 is CASSAQGRGYGYTF. CDR3 coding DNA: TGTGCCAGCAGTGCTCAGGGGCGCGGGTATGGCTACACCTTC.

The chain has TRBV12-5 and TRBJ2-3, with D perhaps given as TRBD1 or TRBD2 (5 bases each). V was pared by 0 bases and J by 0 bases, with 19 bases between. The germline V gene encodes CDR1 LGHNT and CDR2 FRNRAP. This CDR3 spans 19 amino acids. CDR3 loop: CASGLVRFVRESSTDTQYF. In nucleotides, the CDR3 is TGTGCTAGTGGTTTGGTACGGTTCGTCAGGGAGTCTAGCACAGATACGCAGTATTTT. Combining the CDR3 with reference TRBV12-5 and TRBJ2-3 gives the whole variable domain DARVTQTPRHKVTEMGQEVTMRCQPILGHNTVFWYRQTMMQGLELLAYFRNRAPLDDSGMPKDRFSAEMPDATLATLKIQPSEPRDSAVYFCASGLVRFVRESSTDTQYFGPGTRLTVL.

The V gene is TRBV19, the J gene TRBJ1-1; no firm D call. The germline CDR1 and CDR2 sequences are LNHDA and SQIVND (reference sequence). The CDR3 has 15 amino acids. V was clipped by 6 bases and J by 0 bases, with 14 bases between them. The CDR3 spells CASRTTPDLNTEAFF. The CDR3 nucleotides are TGTGCCAGTAGGACCACCCCTGATTTGAACACTGAAGCTTTCTTT.

The V and J genes are TRBV6-5 and TRBJ1-6, with a possible D match to TRBD1 (5 bases). The CDR3 is 14 amino acids. Germline-derived CDR1 and CDR2 are MNHEY and SVGAGI. Trimming left V 7 bases short and J 8 bases short, with 15 bases between. DNA of the CDR3: TGTGCCAGCACCCTTGACAGCCAATATTCACCCCTCCACTTT. It is translated as CASTLDSQYSPLHF.